The 11 T cell receptor beta chains below come from one sample, sequenced in a study of T-cell memory formation after mild COVID-19. MiXCR, run by TCRdb on the 5' RACE reads, gives a single entry per CDR3 protein. The table records 300,000 to 350,000 distinct CDR3 sequences, 19% of them present only once. The specimen sequenced was PBMCs or a T cell subset sorted from them (not recorded which). The receptor set was obtained from a man between 18 and 35 years old who had mild COVID-19 (a few samples of this study predate the infection). Cell type and time point are not known.

This chain uses TRBV29-1 with TRBJ1-1; TRBD1 is a possible D gene (6 bases). CDR3 length: 12 residues. The germline V gene has CDR1 SQVTM and CDR2 ANQGSEA. Trimming pared 3 bases from V and 7 bases from J, leaving 12 bases between. CDR3 in amino acids: CSVERGGGEAFF. As DNA, the CDR3 is TGCAGCGTTGAGAGGGGGGGAGGTGAAGCTTTCTTT.

This chain joins TRBV7-2 and TRBJ1-1; maybe TRBD1 (6 bases). CDR3 length equals 13 residues. Germline V lookup: CDR1 SGHTA, CDR2 FQGNSA. Trimming took off 5 bases at V and 4 bases at J, with 11 bases between the two ends. The CDR3 here is CASSLNRVTEAFF. The CDR3 DNA follows: TGTGCCAGCAGCCTTAACAGGGTCACTGAAGCTTTCTTT.

This clonotype was observed a single time. This chain uses TRBV19 with TRBJ1-6; no clear D. CDR1 is LNHDA and CDR2 is SQIVND in the germline V gene (reference sequence). The V end lost 6 bases, the J end lost 7 bases, and 10 bases lay between the germline ends. This CDR3 is 13 amino acids long. CDR3 coding DNA: TGTGCCAGTAGCGAGACGAGAAATTCACCCCTCCACTTT. It specifies CASSETRNSPLHF.

This clonotype was detected a few times. The V call is TRBV7-2, the J call TRBJ1-6, with D perhaps TRBD1 (5 bases). CDR1 and CDR2 (germline): SGHTA, FQGNSA. The length of the CDR3 is 15 residues. V shed 4 bases and J shed 7 bases, with 14 bases lying between them. The CDR3 DNA reads as TGTGCCAGCAGCTACCGCCTGGGGGTGAATTCACCCCTCCACTTT. Translation gives CASSYRLGVNSPLHF.

This clonotype has only a few counts. The CDR3 DNA sequence: TGCGCCAGCAGGTCTGGAGAGTGGGAGCAGTACTTC. It is translated as CASRSGEWEQYF. This rearrangement joins TRBV5-1 to TRBJ2-7, with D unclear. Germline loops: CDR1 SGHRS, CDR2 YFSETQ. CDR3 size: 12 residues. V lost 5 bases, J lost 7 bases, and 13 bases lay in between. Supplemented by reference TRBV5-1 and TRBJ2-7, the full variable domain reads KAGVTQTPRYLIKTRGQQVTLSCSPISGHRSVSWYQQTPGQGLQFLFEYFSETQRNKGNFPGRFSGRQFSNSRSEMNVSTLELGDSALYLCASRSGEWEQYFGPGTRLTVT.

The chain carries TRBV7-8 and TRBJ2-1, with a tentative D call TRBD1 (5 bases). Trimming removed 5 bases from V and 3 bases from J, with 14 bases in between. CDR1 and CDR2 (germline): SGHVS, FQNEAQ. CDR3 length equals 15 residues. This CDR3 reads CASSQGPSYYNEQFF. CDR3 nucleotides: TGTGCCAGCAGCCAGGGTCCCAGTTACTACAATGAGCAGTTCTTC.

In this sample, this clonotype turned up many times. This chain uses TRBV5-1 with TRBJ2-7; D is unresolved. Germline lookup yields CDR1 SGHRS and CDR2 YFSETQ. V lost 2 bases and J lost 0, with 12 bases in between. The length of the CDR3 is 15 residues. The CDR3 region has the DNA TGCGCCAGCAGCTTTGTAGTTGTTGGCTCCTACGAGCAGTACTTC. Its translation is CASSFVVVGSYEQYF.

CDR3 protein: CASSYTGTGHNEQFF. The CDR3 DNA reads as TGTGCCAGTAGTTACACCGGGACAGGTCACAATGAGCAGTTCTTC. The chain employs TRBV19 and TRBJ2-1, with 8 bases matching TRBD1. V trimming: 5 bases; J trimming: 5 bases; junction bases outside the gene matches: 8. CDR3 size: 15 residues. Germline loops: CDR1 LNHDA, CDR2 SQIVND (reference sequence).

The chain links TRBV6-6 to TRBJ2-3; possible D gene TRBD2, 5 bases. V was pared by 4 bases and J by 6 bases, with 11 bases between. CDR3 length: 13 residues. Germline V gene lookup returns CDR1 MNHNY and CDR2 SVGAGI (reference sequence). CDR3 nucleotide sequence: TGTGCCAGCAGTTTCCCGGACTGGGATACGCAGTATTTT. As protein: CASSFPDWDTQYF.

This chain joins TRBV12-3 or TRBV12-4 and TRBJ2-1, with 7 bases identical to TRBD2. Trimming cost V 2 bases and J 0 bases; bases outside gene matches: 1. This CDR3 comprises 15 residues. CDR3 region: CASSLWGGSYNEQFF. CDR3 DNA: TGTGCCAGCAGTTTATGGGGGGGCTCCTACAATGAGCAGTTCTTC.

The chain couples TRBV4-1 to TRBJ2-5; 7 bases align to TRBD2. The CDR3 runs 17 residues. J was trimmed by 5 bases and V by 1 base; bases with no gene match: 13. Germline V gives CDR1 MGHRA, CDR2 YSYEKL. The CDR3 nucleotides are TGCGCCAGCAGCCAAGTGGGGGGGATCGGGGCCGGCGAGACCCAGTACTTC. The encoded protein is CASSQVGGIGAGETQYF.